The rows below give T cell receptor beta chains drawn from one sample of a study of cytomegalovirus exposure and HLA in healthy donors. The repertoire was sequenced with immunoSEQ multiplex PCR; TCRdb's copy has only in-frame clones and lacks some. Of 150,000 to 200,000 clones in the sample, approximately 70% were seen once. The material sequenced was PBMCs. Receptors originate from a woman aged 25 to 45 in good health and CMV-seronegative. Both conserved end residues are part of each CDR3. Each record gives: V gene, J gene, clone size, D gene, CDR3 DNA, CDR3 protein. A D gene is named only where the DNA matches it firmly. Clone size is given for some rows only: seen once, a few or many times, or a class if the clone is expanded.

v_call: TRBV7-9
j_call: TRBJ1-1
clone_size: NA
d_call: TRBD1
cdr3_nt: TGTGCCAGCAGCCCCCGGACAGGAACAAACACTGAAGCTTTCTTT
cdr3_aa: CASSPRTGTNTEAFF

v_call: TRBV2
j_call: TRBJ2-1
clone_size: few
d_call: TRBD2
cdr3_nt: TGTGCCAGCAGAGCCCTCCTAGCGGGAGCTACCAATGAGCAGTTCTTC
cdr3_aa: CASRALLAGATNEQFF

v_call: TRBV28
j_call: TRBJ1-5
clone_size: once
d_call: TRBD1
cdr3_nt: TGTGCCAGCAGTTTGGGACAGTTCAATCAGCCCCAGCATTTT
cdr3_aa: CASSLGQFNQPQHF

v_call: TRBV9
j_call: TRBJ1-1
clone_size: NA
d_call: TRBD1
cdr3_nt: TGTGCCAGCAGCGTAGACCCCCGGGACAGGGGGCGCGAAAGCACTGAAGCTTTCTTT
cdr3_aa: CASSVDPRDRGRESTEAFF

v_call: TRBV6-5
j_call: TRBJ1-2
clone_size: NA
d_call: TRBD1
cdr3_nt: TGTGCCAGCAGATTAACAGGGGCAGCTTATGGCTACACCTTC
cdr3_aa: CASRLTGAAYGYTF

v_call: TRBV15
j_call: TRBJ1-5
clone_size: NA
d_call: NA
cdr3_nt: TGTGCCACCAGCAGTGAACAGGGCCTCTATAGCAATCAGCCCCAGCATTTT
cdr3_aa: CATSSEQGLYSNQPQHF

v_call: TRBV7-9
j_call: TRBJ1-2
clone_size: NA
d_call: NA
cdr3_nt: TGTGCCAGCAGCTTCCCCTATCACGGGGTTGGAGGCTACACCTTC
cdr3_aa: CASSFPYHGVGGYTF

v_call: TRBV4-1
j_call: TRBJ1-2
clone_size: NA
d_call: TRBD1
cdr3_nt: TGCGCCAGCAGCCTCAGGACAGGGGGACGCTGGGGCTACACCTTC
cdr3_aa: CASSLRTGGRWGYTF

v_call: TRBV7-9
j_call: TRBJ1-5
clone_size: few
d_call: NA
cdr3_nt: TGTGCCAGCAGCGGTGACAGTAGCAATCAGCCCCAGCATTTT
cdr3_aa: CASSGDSSNQPQHF

v_call: TRBV6-1
j_call: TRBJ2-7
clone_size: NA
d_call: NA
cdr3_nt: TGTGCCAGCAGTGGACTCTACGAGCAGTACTTC
cdr3_aa: CASSGLYEQYF

v_call: TRBV7-3
j_call: TRBJ2-1
clone_size: NA
d_call: NA
cdr3_nt: TGTGCCAGCAGTCCAGGAGGGGGCCGACGCTACAATGAGCAGTTCTTC
cdr3_aa: CASSPGGGRRYNEQFF

v_call: TRBV5-1
j_call: TRBJ2-7
clone_size: NA
d_call: NA
cdr3_nt: TGCGCCAGCAGCTTGGGGTCAGTTTCGGGCTACGAGCAGTACTTC
cdr3_aa: CASSLGSVSGYEQYF

v_call: TRBV19
j_call: TRBJ2-3
clone_size: NA
d_call: NA
cdr3_nt: TGTGCCAGTAGTCGCCGTCCCCCACGCACTAGCACAGATACGCAGTATTTT
cdr3_aa: CASSRRPPRTSTDTQYF

v_call: TRBV5-1
j_call: TRBJ2-6
clone_size: NA
d_call: NA
cdr3_nt: TGCGCCAGCTTCCCACAGGGACGCTCTGGGGCCAACGTCCTGACTTTC
cdr3_aa: CASFPQGRSGANVLTF

v_call: TRBV18
j_call: TRBJ1-2
clone_size: NA
d_call: TRBD1
cdr3_nt: TGTGCCAGCTCACCCTCCGGGACAGGGGGGCATGGCTACACCTTC
cdr3_aa: CASSPSGTGGHGYTF

v_call: TRBV29-1
j_call: TRBJ2-1
clone_size: NA
d_call: TRBD2
cdr3_nt: TGCAGCGTTGACCCTCCGGGGGGGCGGCAGTTCTTC
cdr3_aa: CSVDPPGGRQFF

v_call: TRBV2
j_call: TRBJ1-4
clone_size: NA
d_call: TRBD1
cdr3_nt: TGTGCCAGCAGGGACTTCGGGACAGGGGACATGGCACTGTTTTTT
cdr3_aa: CASRDFGTGDMALFF

v_call: TRBV7-8
j_call: TRBJ2-2
clone_size: NA
d_call: TRBD2
cdr3_nt: TGTGCCAGCAGACTAGCGGCACCCACCGGGGAGCTGTTTTTT
cdr3_aa: CASRLAAPTGELFF

v_call: TRBV11-3
j_call: TRBJ2-1
clone_size: few
d_call: TRBD2
cdr3_nt: TGTGCCAGCAGCTCGGGACTAGCGGGAGTCTATGAGCAGTTCTTC
cdr3_aa: CASSSGLAGVYEQFF

v_call: TRBV7-9
j_call: TRBJ2-7
clone_size: few
d_call: TRBD2
cdr3_nt: TGTGCCAGCAGCGAGCGGGAGTCCGACAGAGAGCAGTACTTC
cdr3_aa: CASSERESDREQYF

v_call: TRBV29-1
j_call: TRBJ1-2
clone_size: NA
d_call: TRBD1
cdr3_nt: TGCAGCGGCGAGACAGGGGAGTATGGCTACACCTTC
cdr3_aa: CSGETGEYGYTF

v_call: TRBV18
j_call: TRBJ1-2
clone_size: NA
d_call: TRBD1
cdr3_nt: TGTGCCAGCTCACCAACAGGGGACTATGGCTACACCTTC
cdr3_aa: CASSPTGDYGYTF

v_call: TRBV5-1
j_call: TRBJ1-2
clone_size: NA
d_call: NA
cdr3_nt: TGCGCCAGCAGTTCAGGGGCCAACTATGGCTACACCTTC
cdr3_aa: CASSSGANYGYTF